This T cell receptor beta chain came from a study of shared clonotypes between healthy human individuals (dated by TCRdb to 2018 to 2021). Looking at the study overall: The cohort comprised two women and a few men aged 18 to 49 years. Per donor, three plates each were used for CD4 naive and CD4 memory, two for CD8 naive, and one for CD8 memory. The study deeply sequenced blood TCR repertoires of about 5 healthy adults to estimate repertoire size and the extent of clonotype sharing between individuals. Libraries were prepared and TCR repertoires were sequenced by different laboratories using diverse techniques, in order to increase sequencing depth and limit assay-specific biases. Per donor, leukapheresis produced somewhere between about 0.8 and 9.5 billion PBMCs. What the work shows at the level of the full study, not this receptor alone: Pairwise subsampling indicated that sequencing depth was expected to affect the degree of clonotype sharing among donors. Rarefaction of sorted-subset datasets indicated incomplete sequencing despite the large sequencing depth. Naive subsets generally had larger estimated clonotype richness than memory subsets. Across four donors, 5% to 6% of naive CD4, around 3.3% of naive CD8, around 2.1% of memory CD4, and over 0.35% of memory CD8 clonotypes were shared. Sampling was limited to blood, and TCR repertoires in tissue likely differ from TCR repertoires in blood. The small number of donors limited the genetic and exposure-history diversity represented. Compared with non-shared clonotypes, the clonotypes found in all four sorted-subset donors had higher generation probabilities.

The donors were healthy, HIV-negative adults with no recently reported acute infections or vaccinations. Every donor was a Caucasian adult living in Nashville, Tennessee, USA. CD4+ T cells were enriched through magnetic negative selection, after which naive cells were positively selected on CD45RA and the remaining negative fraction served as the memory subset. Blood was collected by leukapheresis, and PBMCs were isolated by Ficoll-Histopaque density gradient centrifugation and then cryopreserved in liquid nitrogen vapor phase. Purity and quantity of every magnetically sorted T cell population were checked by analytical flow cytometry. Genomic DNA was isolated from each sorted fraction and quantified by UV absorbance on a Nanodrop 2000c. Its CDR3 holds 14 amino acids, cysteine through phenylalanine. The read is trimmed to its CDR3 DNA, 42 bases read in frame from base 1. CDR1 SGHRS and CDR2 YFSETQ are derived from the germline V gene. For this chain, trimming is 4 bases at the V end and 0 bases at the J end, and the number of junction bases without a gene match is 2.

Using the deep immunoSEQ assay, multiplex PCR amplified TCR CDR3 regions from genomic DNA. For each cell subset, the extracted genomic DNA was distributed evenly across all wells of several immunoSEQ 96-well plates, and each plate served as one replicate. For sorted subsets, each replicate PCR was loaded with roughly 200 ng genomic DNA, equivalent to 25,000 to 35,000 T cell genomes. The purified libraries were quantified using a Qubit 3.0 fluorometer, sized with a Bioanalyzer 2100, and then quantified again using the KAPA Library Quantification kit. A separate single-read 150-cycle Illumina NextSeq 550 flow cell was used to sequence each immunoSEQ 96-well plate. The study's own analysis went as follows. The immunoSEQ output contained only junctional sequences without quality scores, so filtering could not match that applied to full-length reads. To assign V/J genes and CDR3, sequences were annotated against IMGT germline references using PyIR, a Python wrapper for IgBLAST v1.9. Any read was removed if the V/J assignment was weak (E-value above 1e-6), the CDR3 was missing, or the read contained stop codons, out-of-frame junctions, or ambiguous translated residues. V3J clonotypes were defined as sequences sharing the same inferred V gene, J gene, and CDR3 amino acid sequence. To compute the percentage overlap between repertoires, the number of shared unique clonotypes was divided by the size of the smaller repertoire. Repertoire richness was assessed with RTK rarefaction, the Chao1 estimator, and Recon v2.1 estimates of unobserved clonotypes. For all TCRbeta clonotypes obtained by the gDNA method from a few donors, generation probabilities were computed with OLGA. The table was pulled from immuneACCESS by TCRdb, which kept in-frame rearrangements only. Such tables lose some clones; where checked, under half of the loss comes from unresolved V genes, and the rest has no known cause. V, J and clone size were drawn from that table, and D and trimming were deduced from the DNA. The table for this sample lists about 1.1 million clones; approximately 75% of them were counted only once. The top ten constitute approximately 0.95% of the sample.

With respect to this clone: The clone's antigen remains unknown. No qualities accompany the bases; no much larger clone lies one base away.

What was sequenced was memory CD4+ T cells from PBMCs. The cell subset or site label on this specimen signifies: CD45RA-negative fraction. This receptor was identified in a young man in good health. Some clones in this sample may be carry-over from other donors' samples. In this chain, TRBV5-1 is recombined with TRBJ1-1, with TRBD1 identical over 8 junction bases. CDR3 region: CASSRGQVNTEAFF. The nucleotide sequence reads TGCGCCAGCAGCAGGGGACAGGTGAACACTGAAGCTTTCTTT.